This T cell receptor (beta chain) was captured by sequencing in a study of cytomegalovirus exposure and HLA in healthy donors. 13 Jbeta primers and 60 Vbeta primers were used for the PCR. Clones were sequenced by immunoSEQ multiplex PCR, and TCRdb holds only the in-frame ones, with some missing. Recorded for this sample: over 45,000 clones. With regard to this clone: Other DNA sequences of this sample code for an identical CDR3.

This clonotype was sampled from a woman under 30 in good health and CMV-seronegative. The material sequenced was PBMCs.

The CDR3 protein is CASSLVQGNYGYTF. The CDR3 region has the DNA TGCGCCAGCAGCTTGGTTCAGGGGAACTATGGCTACACCTTC. This chain links TRBV5-1 with TRBJ1-2; D possibly corresponds to TRBD1 (6 bases). Trimming took 0 bases from V and 2 from J, leaving 8 bases between them. The CDR3 covers 14 residues. CDR1 is SGHRS and CDR2 is YFSETQ in the germline V gene.